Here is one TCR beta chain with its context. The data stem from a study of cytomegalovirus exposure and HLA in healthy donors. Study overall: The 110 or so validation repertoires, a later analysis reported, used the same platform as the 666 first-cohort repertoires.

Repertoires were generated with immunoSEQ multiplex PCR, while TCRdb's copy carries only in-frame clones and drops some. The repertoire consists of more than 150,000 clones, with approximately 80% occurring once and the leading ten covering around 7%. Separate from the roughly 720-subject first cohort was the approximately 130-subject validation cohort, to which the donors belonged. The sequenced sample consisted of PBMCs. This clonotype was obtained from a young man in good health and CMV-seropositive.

CDR3: CASSFGSKLAGVGEQYF. The CDR3 DNA sequence: TGCGCCAGCAGCTTCGGGAGTAAGCTAGCGGGAGTTGGAGAGCAGTACTTC. This chain joins TRBV5-1 and TRBJ2-7, with 10 bases identical to TRBD2. Germline V lookup: CDR1 SGHRS, CDR2 YFSETQ. This CDR3 has 17 amino acids. V shed 2 bases and J 7 bases; nucleotides not matched to a gene: 15. The whole variable domain, remainder taken from reference TRBV5-1 and TRBJ2-7, is KAGVTQTPRYLIKTRGQQVTLSCSPISGHRSVSWYQQTPGQGLQFLFEYFSETQRNKGNFPGRFSGRQFSNSRSEMNVSTLELGDSALYLCASSFGSKLAGVGEQYFGPGTRLTVT.